The sequence of this T cell receptor (beta chain) was determined in a study of CD8+ T cells in alopecia areata. The wider study: Tofacitinib therapy lasting 6 to 18 months was followed by 6 months off drug. Treated patients' severity was scored by percentage of affected scalp area.

Extracted RNA was reverse transcribed into cDNA, the sequencing template. Produced via immunoSEQ multiplex PCR; TCRdb's table is partial and in-frame only. There are roughly 140,000 clones in the sample; 75% to 85% occur only once, and 25% lies in the top ten. With respect to this clone: What it recognizes is unknown.

Germline CDR1 SGHVS, CDR2 FNYEAQ. After removal of 5 bases from V and 7 bases from J, the junction contained 8 bases not matched to a gene. CDR3 length: 14 residues. Study-level results: A great number of expanded lesional clones endured in scalp and blood during tofacitinib.

Treatment given: oral pan-JAK inhibitor, 5-10 mg twice daily. Obtained from alopecia areata patients were lesional scalp punch biopsies along with peripheral blood. This TCR derives from a human donor with alopecia areata. The chain recombines TRBV7-6 with TRBJ2-1, with 7 bases fitting TRBD2. The sequences come from CD8+ T cells sorted from blood, collected at week 4, from a patient treated with tofacitinib. The CDR3 spells CASSPLLAANEQFF. The CDR3, as DNA: TGTGCCAGCAGCCCTCTCCTAGCGGCGAATGAGCAGTTCTTC.